The clone carrying this T cell receptor beta chain was seen a single time. The antigen remains undetermined. These data are taken from a study of T cell repertoires in cytomegalovirus infection. Regarding the study as a whole: CMV carriers with the relevant HLA were identified by cumulative public TCR beta family frequency.

This CDR3 spans 18 amino acids. The V segment lost 6 bases and the J segment 2 bases; nucleotides outside the gene matches: 17. Germline-derived CDR1 and CDR2 are SGHTA and FQGNSA. TCRdb re-called the reads with MiXCR, one entry per CDR3 protein. The sample lists 50,000 or so distinct CDR3 sequences; roughly 20% were seen once. The sequencing used CD8+ T cells from cultured PBMCs, collected from culture after CMV antigen stimulation. The chain links TRBV7-2 to TRBJ2-7; 9 bases align to TRBD2. The receptor comes from a human donor in good health (CMV status not recorded). Some clones in this sample may be carry-over from other donors' samples. Written as DNA, the CDR3 is TGTGCCAGCAGTTTGGAGGGGCGGGGGGGCCACACCACCTACGAGCAGTACTTC. Translated: CASSLEGRGGHTTYEQYF. Full variable domain (outside the CDR3, taken from reference TRBV7-2 and TRBJ2-7): GAGVSQSPSNKVTEKGKDVELRCDPISGHTALYWYRQSLGQGLEFLIYFQGNSAPDKSGLPSDRFSAERTGGSVSTLTIQRTQQEDSAVYLCASSLEGRGGHTTYEQYFGPGTRLTVT.